This passage covers 7 T cell receptor beta chains from one sample sequenced in a study of blood T cells in healthy people across ages. A second PCR of about 6 to 12 cycles used a sample-barcoded 5' primer and a J-beta primer mix. TCRdb reanalysed the 5' RACE reads using MiXCR and keeps one entry per CDR3 protein. The data contain around 1,700,000 distinct CDR3 sequences, 28% of them singletons. The sequenced material came from blood. The receptors come from a woman aged 25 to 39 in good health.

This clonotype showed up many times. V gene TRBV2 combines with J gene TRBJ2-5, with a tentative D call TRBD2 (6 bases). CDR1 is SNHLY, CDR2 FYNNEI, per germline. V shed 10 bases and J shed 2 bases, with 17 bases lying between them. This CDR3 region has 14 residues. The DNA of the CDR3 is TGTGCCACTATACGGGACTTCGGACAAGAGACCCAGTACTTC. Protein sequence: CATIRDFGQETQYF.

This chain uses TRBV3-1 with TRBJ1-4; D ambiguous. The length of the CDR3 is 15 residues. V was pared by 9 bases and J by 0 bases, with 14 bases between. Germline V CDR1 and CDR2: LGHDT, YNNKEL (reference sequence). The CDR3 nucleotides are TGTGCCAGTAAGCCACGGGCAGCAACTAATGAAAAACTGTTTTTT. Its translation: CASKPRAATNEKLFF.

J is TRBJ1-2 and V is TRBV12-3 or TRBV12-4, with D perhaps matching TRBD1 (5 bases). V lost 5 bases and J lost 4, with 14 bases in between. CDR3 length: 14 residues. The chain's CDR3 is CASSPGGEAYGYTF. CDR3 DNA: TGTGCCAGCAGTCCCGGGGGGGAGGCCTATGGCTACACCTTC.

In this sample, this clonotype turned up a few times. The chain carries TRBV6-6 and TRBJ2-7, with 8 bases identical to TRBD1. This CDR3 spans 14 amino acids. V gave up 2 bases and J gave up 5 bases; unmatched junction bases: 5. Germline values: CDR1 MNHNY, CDR2 SVGAGI (reference sequence). The CDR3 sequence: CASSYGQGADEQYF. In nucleotides, the CDR3 is TGTGCCAGCAGTTACGGACAGGGAGCGGACGAGCAGTACTTC.

Notes on this clonotype: This may stem from a read error, because a much larger clone lies one nucleotide away. The genes are TRBV3-1 and TRBJ2-4; D possibly uses TRBD1 or TRBD2 (5 bases each). CDR3 length: 16 amino acids. The germline V and J ends were trimmed by 1 base and 0 bases, with 10 bases remaining between them. Germline values: CDR1 LGHDT, CDR2 YNNKEL (reference sequence). The CDR3 region is CASSQGGTAAKNIQYF. The CDR3 DNA sequence: TGTGCCAGCAGCCAAGGTGGGACCGCAGCCAAAAACATTCAGTACTTC.

This clonotype was recorded a few times. The chain uses TRBV12-3 or TRBV12-4 and TRBJ1-4; a possible D gene is TRBD1 (6 bases). This CDR3 contains 14 residues. Trimming left V 7 bases short and J 4 bases short, with 13 bases between. CDR3 sequence reads: CASKPGHDNEKLFF. In nucleotides, the CDR3 is TGTGCCAGCAAACCGGGACACGATAATGAAAAACTGTTTTTT.

The CDR3 sequence is CASSELGTYEQYF. The CDR3 region has the DNA TGTGCCAGCAGTGAACTGGGTACCTACGAGCAGTACTTC. The chain combines TRBV6-1 with TRBJ2-7; no clear D gene. The V gene lost 2 bases and the J gene lost 2 bases, with 7 bases spanning the gap. This CDR3 spans 13 amino acids. Germline V CDR1 and CDR2: MNHNS, SASEGT.